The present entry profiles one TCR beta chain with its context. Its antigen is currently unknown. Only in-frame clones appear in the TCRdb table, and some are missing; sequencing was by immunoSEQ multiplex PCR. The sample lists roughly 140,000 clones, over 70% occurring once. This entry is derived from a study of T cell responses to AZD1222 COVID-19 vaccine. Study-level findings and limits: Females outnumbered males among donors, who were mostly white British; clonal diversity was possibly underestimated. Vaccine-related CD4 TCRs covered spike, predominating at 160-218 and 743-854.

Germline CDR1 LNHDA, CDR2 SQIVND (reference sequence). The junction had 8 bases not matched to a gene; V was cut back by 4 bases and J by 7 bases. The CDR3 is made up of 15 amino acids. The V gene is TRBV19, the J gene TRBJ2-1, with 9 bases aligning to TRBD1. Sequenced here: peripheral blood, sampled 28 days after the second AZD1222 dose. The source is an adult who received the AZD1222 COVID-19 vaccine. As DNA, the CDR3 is TGTGCCAGTAGTAACCCCTACAGGGGGCGAAATGAGCAGTTCTTC. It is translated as CASSNPYRGRNEQFF.